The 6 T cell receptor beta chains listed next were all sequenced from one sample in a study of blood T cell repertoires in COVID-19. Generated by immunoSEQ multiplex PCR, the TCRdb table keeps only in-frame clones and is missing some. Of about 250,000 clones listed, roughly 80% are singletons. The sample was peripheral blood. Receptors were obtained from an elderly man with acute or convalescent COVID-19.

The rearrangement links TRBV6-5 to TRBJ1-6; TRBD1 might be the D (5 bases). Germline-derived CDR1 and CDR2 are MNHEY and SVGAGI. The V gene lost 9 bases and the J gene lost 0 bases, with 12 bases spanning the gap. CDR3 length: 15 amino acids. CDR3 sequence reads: CASKARGSYNSPLHF. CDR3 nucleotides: TGTGCCAGTAAAGCAAGGGGCTCCTATAATTCACCCCTCCACTTT.

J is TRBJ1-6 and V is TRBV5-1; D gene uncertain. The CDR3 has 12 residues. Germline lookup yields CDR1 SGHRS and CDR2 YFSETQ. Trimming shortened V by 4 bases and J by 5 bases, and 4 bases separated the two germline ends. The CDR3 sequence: CASSPNNSPLHF. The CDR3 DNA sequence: TGCGCCAGCAGCCCAAATAATTCACCCCTCCACTTT. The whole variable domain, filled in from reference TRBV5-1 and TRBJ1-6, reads KAGVTQTPRYLIKTRGQQVTLSCSPISGHRSVSWYQQTPGQGLQFLFEYFSETQRNKGNFPGRFSGRQFSNSRSEMNVSTLELGDSALYLCASSPNNSPLHFGNGTRLTVT.

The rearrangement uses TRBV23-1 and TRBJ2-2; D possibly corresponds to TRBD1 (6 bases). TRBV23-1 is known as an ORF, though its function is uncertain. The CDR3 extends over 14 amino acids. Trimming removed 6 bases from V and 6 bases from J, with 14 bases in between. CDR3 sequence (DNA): TGCGCCAGCAGCTTAATAGGACAGTCCGGGGAGCTGTTTTTT. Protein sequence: CASSLIGQSGELFF.

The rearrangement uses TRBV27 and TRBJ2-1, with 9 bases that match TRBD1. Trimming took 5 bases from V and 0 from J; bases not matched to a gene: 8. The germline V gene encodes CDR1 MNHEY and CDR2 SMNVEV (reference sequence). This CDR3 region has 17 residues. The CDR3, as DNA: TGTGCCAGCAGTGGAAAACAGGGGGCCAGCTCCTACAATGAGCAGTTCTTC. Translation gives CASSGKQGASSYNEQFF.

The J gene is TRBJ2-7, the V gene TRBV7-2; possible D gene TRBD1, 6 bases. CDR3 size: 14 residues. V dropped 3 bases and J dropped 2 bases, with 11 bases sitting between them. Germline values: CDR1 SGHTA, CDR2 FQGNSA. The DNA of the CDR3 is TGTGCCAGCAGCTTGACAGGATTCCCCTACGAGCAGTACTTC. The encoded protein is CASSLTGFPYEQYF.

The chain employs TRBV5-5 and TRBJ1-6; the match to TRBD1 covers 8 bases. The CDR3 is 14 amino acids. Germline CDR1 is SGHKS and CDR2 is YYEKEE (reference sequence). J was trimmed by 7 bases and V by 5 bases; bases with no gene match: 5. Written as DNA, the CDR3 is TGTGCCAGCAGACCCCGACAGGGGAATTCACCCCTCCACTTT. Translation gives CASRPRQGNSPLHF.